Each of the 23 T cell receptor beta chains below was sequenced from the same sample in a study of T cells in women clearing cervical HPV infection. This table comes from immunoSEQ multiplex PCR, and its TCRdb copy is limited to in-frame clones, with some not included. Its listing shows 45,000 to 55,000 clones. The specimen was blood buffy coat. The receptors originated from a woman between 18 and 69 years old with a cervical HPV16 infection that either progressed to CIN3+ or cleared (not recorded which).

Considering frequency, this clone is medium-sized (0.01 to 0.1%). The DNA read from the CDR3 is TGTGCCAGCAGCTTAGAACAGGGCCATGAAAACATT. Protein product: CASSLEQGHENI. The full CDR3 sequence reads CASSLEQGHENIQYF. The chain has TRBV7-9 and TRBJ2-4; maybe TRBD1 (6 bases). Read data end 3 residues before the CDR3 end; the end is taken from the germline J gene. The CDR3 sequence is 15 residues long. CDR1 SEHNR and CDR2 FQNEAQ come from the germline V gene (reference sequence). Trimming left V 1 base short and J 5 bases short, with 12 bases between.

In the case of this clone: The read ends 3 residues early relative to the CDR3; the germline J gene fills the gap. The rearrangement uses TRBV30 and TRBJ2-3; tentative D call: TRBD2 (6 bases). Per germline, CDR1 GTSNPN and CDR2 SVGIG (reference sequence). Trimming shortened V by 4 bases and J by 2 bases, and 10 bases separated the two germline ends. The CDR3 contains 13 residues. The CDR3 here is CAWTEGATDTQYF. CDR3 bases read: TGTGCCTGGACGGAGGGCGCCACAGATACG.

In regard to this clone: The sequenced fragment ends 3 residues before the CDR3 boundary, so the rest is inferred from the germline J gene. J is TRBJ2-6 and V is TRBV11-3; D is ambiguous. This CDR3 is built from 13 residues. In germline, CDR1 is SGHNT, CDR2 YENEEA. V was trimmed by 4 bases and J by 4 bases, leaving 5 bases between them. The CDR3 DNA, read in part, is TGTGCCAGCAGCTCCCGGGGGGCCAACGTC. Its protein is CASSSRGANV. The full CDR3 sequence reads CASSSRGANVLTF.

In the case of this clone: The CDR3 is cut off 3 residues early in the read; its end comes from the germline J gene. The chain is built from TRBV19 and TRBJ2-1, with 7 bases matching TRBD1. The junction had 7 bases not matched to a gene; V was cut back by 8 bases and J by 0 bases. Germline CDR1 LNHDA, CDR2 SQIVND (reference sequence). This CDR3 contains 15 residues. The CDR3 spells CASRMDRSSYNEQFF. CDR3 DNA (partial): TGTGCCAGTCGCATGGACAGGTCCTCCTACAATGAG.

A note on this clone: The read ends 3 residues early relative to the CDR3; the germline J gene fills the gap. The chain joins TRBV18 to TRBJ2-7, with D possibly being TRBD1 (6 bases). This CDR3 is built from 13 residues. Trimming removed 3 bases from V and 6 bases from J, with 12 bases in between. In germline, CDR1 is KGHSH, CDR2 LQKENI. The CDR3: CASSPQQGTEQYF. The part of the CDR3 DNA that was read is TGTGCCAGCTCACCCCAACAGGGCACCGAG. Complete variable domain (other parts from reference TRBV18 and TRBJ2-7): NAGVMQNPRHLVRRRGQEARLRCSPMKGHSHVYWYRQLPEEGLKFMVYLQKENIIDESGMPKERFSAEFPKEGPSILRIQQVVRGDSAAYFCASSPQQGTEQYFGPGTRLTVT.

On this clone: Its ends do not fully match the called genes, so a read error is possible. The read is 3 residues too short to cover the CDR3 end, so that end is filled in from the germline J gene. V gene TRBV4-2 combines with J gene TRBJ1-6; 9 bases align to TRBD1. The germline V gene encodes CDR1 LGHNA and CDR2 YNFKEQ. The CDR3 is 16 residues long. CDR3: CASSPGPGQGNSPLHF. CDR3 DNA, as far as it was read: TGCGCCAGCAGCCCCGGCCCCGGACAGGGGAATTCACCC.

About this clone itself: The observed sequence ends 3 residues before the CDR3 terminus, with the missing tail filled in from the germline J gene. V and J are TRBV5-1 and TRBJ2-5, with TRBD1 identical over 9 bases. V dropped 4 bases and J dropped 3; count of bases not matched to a gene: 10. The germline V gene has CDR1 SGHRS and CDR2 YFSETQ. CDR3 length: 16 residues. Partial CDR3 DNA: TGCGCCAGCAGCACCGGTACCAGGACAGGGGAAGAGACC. This codes for CASSTGTRTGEET. The full CDR3 protein is CASSTGTRTGEETQYF.

Incomplete CDR3 DNA: TGCGCCAGCAGCTTCACAGGGGTTCCCCCCTACGAG. Amino acid sequence: CASSFTGVPPYE. The full CDR3 protein reads CASSFTGVPPYEQYF. The chain combines TRBV5-1 with TRBJ2-7, with 7 bases that match TRBD1. The CDR3 goes on 3 residues after the read ends, and that part is filled in from the germline J gene. Germline CDR1 and CDR2: SGHRS and YFSETQ. The V and J ends lost 2 bases and 2 bases, in that order; junction bases with no gene match: 7. This CDR3 region has 15 residues.

Notes on this clone: The CDR3 goes on 3 residues after the read ends, and that part is filled in from the germline J gene. This chain uses TRBV10-3 with TRBJ2-6, with 10 bases fitting TRBD1. V was clipped by 4 bases and J by 0 bases; unmatched bases: 6. The CDR3 is 18 residues long. The germline V gene encodes CDR1 ENHRY and CDR2 SYGVKD. The CDR3 DNA, read in part, is TGTGCCATCAGTGGACCCGGGACAGGGGTCTCTGGGGCCAACGTC. It yields the protein CAISGPGTGVSGANV. The full CDR3 is CAISGPGTGVSGANVLTF.

Details on this clone: The read ends 3 residues before the CDR3 terminus; that terminus is restored from the germline J gene. The V and J genes are TRBV20-1 and TRBJ2-1; D is undetermined. The CDR3 length is 17 residues. Looked up from germline, CDR1 is DFQATT and CDR2 is SNEGSKA (reference sequence). The ends were cut back, 0 bases at V and 0 bases at J, with 15 bases in the middle. The CDR3 bases that were read are TGCAGTGCTAGAGATCTCAAGCAGGATAGCTCCTACAATGAG. This encodes CSARDLKQDSSYNE. In full, the CDR3 reads CSARDLKQDSSYNEQFF.

Concerning this clone: The CDR3 end falls 3 residues outside the read, so it is completed with the germline J gene. The rearrangement links TRBV5-4 to TRBJ2-7, with D possibly matching TRBD1 (6 bases). Germline values: CDR1 SGHNT, CDR2 YYREEE (reference sequence). The CDR3 sequence is 12 residues long. V was trimmed by 5 bases and J by 5 bases, leaving 11 bases between them. CDR3 sequence reads: CASRSSGDEQYF. CDR3 DNA, as far as it was read: TGTGCCAGCAGAAGTTCAGGGGACGAG. The full variable domain, its missing parts supplied by reference TRBV5-4 and TRBJ2-7, is ETGVTQSPTHLIKTRGQQVTLRCSSQSGHNTVSWYQQALGQGPQFIFQYYREEENGRGNFPPRFSGLQFPNYSSELNVNALELDDSALYLCASRSSGDEQYFGPGTRLTVT.

About this clone itself: A junction end diverges from the germline sequence, so it may reflect a read error. The sequenced fragment ends 3 residues before the CDR3 boundary, so the rest is inferred from the germline J gene. This sequence joins TRBV5-1 and TRBJ2-7; maybe TRBD2 (6 bases). CDR1 SGHRS and CDR2 YFSETQ come from the germline V gene. This CDR3 contains 15 residues. The covered CDR3 bases are TGCGCCAGCAGCTTGGCCCGGGGGAGGTCCTTCGAG. The encoded protein is CASSLARGRSFE. The whole CDR3 sequence is CASSLARGRSFEQYF.

Points on this clone: The read is 3 residues too short to cover the CDR3 end, so that end is filled in from the germline J gene. V gene TRBV7-8 combines with J gene TRBJ2-7, with D perhaps being TRBD1 or TRBD2 (7 bases each). Per germline, CDR1 SGHVS and CDR2 FQNEAQ. The CDR3 loop spans 17 amino acids. Trimming cost V 2 bases and J 3 bases, with 20 bases left between them. The DNA read from the CDR3 is TGTGCCAGCAGCTTATTATGGGGGAGGGGGCAGGGCTACGAG. Protein: CASSLLWGRGQGYE. The whole CDR3 sequence is CASSLLWGRGQGYEQYF. Together with reference TRBV7-8 and TRBJ2-7, the CDR3 gives the full variable domain: GAGVSQSPRYKVAKRGQDVALRCDPISGHVSLFWYQQALGQGPEFLTYFQNEAQLDKSGLPSDRFFAERPEGSVSTLKIQRTQQEDSAVYLCASSLLWGRGQGYEQYFGPGTRLTVT.

In regard to this clone: With the read ending 3 residues before the CDR3 end, the germline J gene is used to fill in that end. The J gene is TRBJ1-4, the V gene TRBV30, with 10 bases fitting TRBD1. Germline CDR1 and CDR2: GTSNPN and SVGIG (reference sequence). This CDR3 is 17 amino acids long. V was clipped by 0 bases and J by 8 bases; unmatched bases: 12. Incomplete CDR3 DNA: TGTGCCTGGAGTGTAGGTTGGACGACAGGGGGCGGCGAAAAA. The encoded protein is CAWSVGWTTGGGEK. The CDR3 in full is CAWSVGWTTGGGEKLFF.

Concerning this clone: The read terminates 3 residues before the CDR3 end, so the remaining end is supplied by the germline J gene. This sequence joins TRBV5-1 and TRBJ2-7, with TRBD1 matching 7 bases. J lost 2 bases, V lost 6 bases, and 8 bases had no gene match. Germline assignment: CDR1 SGHRS and CDR2 YFSETQ. There are 14 residues in the CDR3. The CDR3 region is CASKRGTETYEQYF. The covered CDR3 bases are TGCGCCAGCAAAAGGGGGACAGAGACCTACGAG.

A note on this clone: The read stops 3 residues short of the end of the CDR3; the missing end is completed from the germline J gene. The rearrangement uses TRBV30 and TRBJ2-2, with D possibly being TRBD2 (6 bases). This CDR3 region has 14 residues. With 5 bases removed from V and 2 bases from J, the gap between germline ends came to 12 bases. Germline CDR1 is GTSNPN and CDR2 is SVGIG (reference sequence). The CDR3 DNA, read in part, is TGTGCCTGGGGAGGGCTTAGTAACACCGGGGAG. This translates into CAWGGLSNTGE. The entire CDR3 reads CAWGGLSNTGELFF. Full variable domain (rest looked up from reference TRBV30 and TRBJ2-2): SQTIHQWPATLVQPVGSPLSLECTVEGTSNPNLYWYRQAAGRGLQLLFYSVGIGQISSEVPQNLSASRPQDRQFILSSKKLLLSDSGFYLCAWGGLSNTGELFFGEGSRLTVL.

In the case of this clone: The DNA ends 3 residues before the CDR3 does, and the rest of the CDR3 is filled in from the germline J gene. The chain links TRBV19 to TRBJ2-7; D might be TRBD1 (7 bases). Germline assignment: CDR1 LNHDA and CDR2 SQIVND (reference sequence). The CDR3 is made up of 14 amino acids. Trimming removed 9 bases from V and 5 bases from J, with 20 bases in between. CDR3 in amino acids: CASRGDTRNHEQYF. Incomplete CDR3 DNA: TGTGCCAGCAGGGGGGACACCAGGAATCACGAG.

Regarding this clone: The read stops 3 residues short of the end of the CDR3; the missing end is completed from the germline J gene. This chain connects TRBV5-1 to TRBJ2-3; D might be TRBD1 (6 bases). V gave up 2 bases and J gave up 2 bases, with 9 bases separating them. Germline V gene sequence: CDR1 SGHRS, CDR2 YFSETQ. The CDR3 contains 14 residues. The part of the CDR3 DNA that was read is TGCGCCAGCAGCTTTGAGGGGGACACAGATACG. Protein sequence: CASSFEGDTDT. The whole CDR3 sequence reads CASSFEGDTDTQYF.

Notes on this clone: The read ends 3 residues before the CDR3 terminus; that terminus is restored from the germline J gene. This rearrangement joins TRBV9 to TRBJ2-1, with 12 bases fitting TRBD2. Trimming took 4 bases from V and 4 from J; bases not matched to a gene: 6. Germline V gene data show CDR1 as SGDLS and CDR2 as YYNGEE. The CDR3 runs to 16 residues. The part of the CDR3 DNA that was read is TGTGCCAGCAGCCCCCCAGGGACTAGCGGGTACAATGAG. Its translation: CASSPPGTSGYNE. The whole CDR3 reads CASSPPGTSGYNEQFF.

Partial CDR3 DNA: TGCAGTGCTACCCGACAGGGCCGCAATCAGCCC. This gives the protein CSATRQGRNQP. The entire CDR3 protein is CSATRQGRNQPQHF. This sequence joins TRBV20-1 and TRBJ1-5; 7 bases align to TRBD1. The sequenced fragment ends 3 residues before the CDR3 boundary, so the rest is inferred from the germline J gene. The CDR3 has 14 amino acids. CDR1 is DFQATT, CDR2 SNEGSKA, per germline (reference sequence). The V and J ends lost 4 bases and 2 bases, in that order; junction bases with no gene match: 5.

Comment on this clone: The read ends 3 residues shy of where the CDR3 ends; the end is completed using the germline J gene. The chain links TRBV29-1 to TRBJ1-1; 7 nucleotides agree with TRBD1. The CDR3 covers 15 residues. Looked up from germline, CDR1 is SQVTM and CDR2 is ANQGSEA. The V segment lost 7 bases and the J segment 3 bases; nucleotides outside the gene matches: 14. CDR3 DNA, as far as it was read: TGCAGCGCCCAACGAGGGGGCGCGGGGTACACTGAA. Its translation is CSAQRGGAGYTE. The entire CDR3 protein reads CSAQRGGAGYTEAFF.

The CDR3 reads CASSSLFAGVGNEQYF. The part of the CDR3 DNA that was read is TGTGCCAGCAGCTCCTTATTCGCGGGAGTAGGGAACGAG. The chain has TRBV5-4 and TRBJ2-7; 7 nucleotides match TRBD2. Read sequence stops 3 residues before the CDR3 end, and the germline J gene provides the missing end. Germline values: CDR1 SGHNT, CDR2 YYREEE (reference sequence). V shed 3 bases and J 5 bases; nucleotides not matched to a gene: 14. This CDR3 comprises 16 residues.

For this clone: The read stops 3 residues short of the end of the CDR3; the missing end is completed from the germline J gene. The chain links TRBV7-3 to TRBJ2-1; the D gene is possibly TRBD2 (6 bases). Germline V gene sequence: CDR1 SGHTA, CDR2 FQGTGA. This CDR3 comprises 15 residues. V lost 2 bases, J lost 6 bases, and 14 bases lay in between. CDR3 bases read: TGTGCCAGCAGCTTACCAGGCTCAGCGGGCAATGAG. Translating it yields CASSLPGSAGNE. The full-length CDR3 reads as CASSLPGSAGNEQFF.